Each of the 16 T cell receptor beta chains below was sequenced from the same sample in a study of blood T cell repertoires in COVID-19 (TCRdb year 2020). Library construction relied on the immunoSEQ multiplex PCR assay. In TCRdb, the immuneACCESS table is reduced to in-frame sequences with V and J assigned. These tables do not hold every clone; where another copy was compared, an unresolved V gene accounts for under half, and the others remain unexplained. For this sample the table gives 40,000 to 50,000 clones, of which 80% to 90% were detected only once. Clones ranked in the top ten supply around 2.9% of the sample. Sequenced: peripheral blood. Source of these receptors: a woman of 80 years or more with acute or convalescent COVID-19.

V gene TRBV15 combines with J gene TRBJ1-1, with 7 bases lining up with TRBD1. After removal of 0 bases from V and 0 bases from J, the junction contained 10 bases not matched to a gene. In germline, CDR1 is LNHNV, CDR2 YYDKDF (reference sequence). The CDR3 is 18 residues long. The CDR3 coding sequence is TGTGCCACCAGCAGAGATCGGGGGACAGCAGACTTGAACACTGAAGCTTTCTTT. Protein: CATSRDRGTADLNTEAFF. Supplemented by reference TRBV15 and TRBJ1-1, the full variable domain reads DAMVIQNPRYQVTQFGKPVTLSCSQTLNHNVMYWYQQKSSQAPKLLFHYYDKDFNNEADTPDNFQSRRPNTSFCFLDIRSPGLGDTAMYLCATSRDRGTADLNTEAFFGQGTRLTVV.

This clone has just one count. V is TRBV7-3 and J is TRBJ1-1; no firm D call. The CDR3 loop spans 14 amino acids. Germline-derived CDR1 and CDR2 are SGHTA and FQGTGA. V shed 3 bases and J shed 4 bases, with 12 bases lying between them. CDR3: CASSFSDGSTEAFF. The DNA of the CDR3 is TGTGCCAGCAGCTTCTCGGATGGGAGCACTGAAGCTTTCTTT.

The V and J genes are TRBV7-6 and TRBJ1-5; D perhaps matches TRBD1 (6 bases). Germline-derived CDR1 and CDR2 are SGHVS and FNYEAQ. CDR3 length: 15 amino acids. Trimming cost V 4 bases and J 4 bases, with 14 bases left between them. CDR3 DNA sequence: TGTGCCAGCAGCTCCGAGGGGGGGAGGAATCAGCCCCAGCATTTT. Translated, it gives CASSSEGGRNQPQHF.

V and J are TRBV5-8 and TRBJ2-6; 7 nucleotides line up with TRBD1. After removal of 6 bases from V and 2 bases from J, the junction contained 5 bases not matched to a gene. Germline loops: CDR1 SGHTS, CDR2 YDEGEE. This CDR3 is built from 15 residues. The DNA for the CDR3 is TGTGCCAGCACCGTCACAGGGGCTGGGGCCAACGTCCTGACTTTC. It codes for CASTVTGAGANVLTF.

This chain links TRBV18 with TRBJ2-1; D is possibly TRBD2 (5 bases). This CDR3 is built from 15 residues. Germline V gives CDR1 KGHSH, CDR2 LQKENI. Between the trimmed V and J ends, which lost 0 bases and 0 bases, there was a span of 6 bases. The CDR3, as DNA: TGTGCCAGCTCACCACCGGGGAGCTCCTACAATGAGCAGTTCTTC. This sequence encodes CASSPPGSSYNEQFF.

This chain connects TRBV11-2 to TRBJ2-7, with a tentative D call TRBD1 (6 bases). Germline CDR1 is SGHAT and CDR2 is FQNNGV. The ends were cut back, 4 bases at V and 2 bases at J, with 15 bases in the middle. The CDR3 is 15 amino acids. CDR3: CASSSQTGLAYEQYF. The CDR3 DNA is TGTGCCAGCAGCTCCCAGACAGGTCTGGCCTACGAGCAGTACTTC.

The chain links TRBV4-1 to TRBJ1-1; tentatively, D is TRBD1 (6 bases). This CDR3 region has 15 residues. Germline CDR1 reads MGHRA; CDR2 reads YSYEKL. Trimming took 3 bases from V and 1 from J, leaving 12 bases between them. CDR3 DNA: TGCGCCAGCAGCCATCCACAGGGCGGGAACACTGAAGCTTTCTTT. Protein: CASSHPQGGNTEAFF.

The chain links TRBV5-5 to TRBJ1-6, with D hard to call. Trimming shortened V by 1 base and J by 0 bases, and 8 bases separated the two germline ends. The V gene's germline CDR1 is SGHKS and CDR2 YYEKEE (reference sequence). This CDR3 region has 16 residues. CDR3 in DNA: TGTGCCAGCAGCTTGCAACTATCCTCCTATAATTCACCCCTCCACTTT. As protein: CASSLQLSSYNSPLHF.

The chain employs TRBV7-9 and TRBJ1-2; 7 bases agree with TRBD1. The germline gives CDR1 SEHNR, CDR2 FQNEAQ (reference sequence). J lost 8 bases, V lost 5 bases, and 11 bases had no gene match. This CDR3 is 14 amino acids long. CDR3 sequence reads: CASSDRQGSSGYTF. As DNA, the CDR3 is TGTGCCAGCAGCGATCGACAGGGATCGAGCGGCTACACCTTC.

This clone was detected only a few times. The rearrangement links TRBV5-6 to TRBJ1-5; D gene ambiguous. In germline, CDR1 is SGHDT, CDR2 YYEEEE. V was clipped by 2 bases and J by 3 bases, with 3 bases between them. The CDR3 covers 12 residues. This CDR3 is CASSFFNQPQHF. The CDR3 DNA is TGTGCCAGCAGCTTCTTCAATCAGCCCCAGCATTTT.

This clone was detected once. The chain carries TRBV12-3 or TRBV12-4 and TRBJ2-5; D is undetermined. The V and J ends lost 2 bases and 5 bases respectively, with 3 bases between them. The CDR3 sequence is 11 residues long. CDR3 coding DNA: TGTGCCAGCAGTTTACGGGAGACCCAGTACTTC. Encoded protein: CASSLRETQYF.

This chain links TRBV11-3 with TRBJ1-1, with TRBD1 matching over 7 bases. Germline CDR1 is SGHNT and CDR2 is YENEEA. The CDR3 loop spans 13 amino acids. Germline trimming cut 5 bases from V and 6 bases from J; bases unmatched to any gene: 6. CDR3: CASSTGEGAEAFF. The CDR3 nucleotides read TGTGCCAGCAGCACAGGGGAAGGAGCTGAAGCTTTCTTT.

This chain connects TRBV15 to TRBJ1-1; D call uncertain. This CDR3 is built from 13 residues. Germline lookup yields CDR1 LNHNV and CDR2 YYDKDF (reference sequence). The ends were cut back, 1 base at V and 0 bases at J, with 3 bases in the middle. The CDR3 sequence is CATSRGLNTEAFF. DNA for the CDR3: TGTGCCACCAGCAGAGGGCTGAACACTGAAGCTTTCTTT.

This sequence joins TRBV20-1 and TRBJ1-1; TRBD1 might be the D (6 bases). Germline V gene sequence: CDR1 DFQATT, CDR2 SNEGSKA (reference sequence). V was cut by 6 bases and J by 9 bases, with 11 bases left in between. The CDR3 has 10 residues. The chain's CDR3 is CSAPGGQAFF. CDR3 bases: TGCAGTGCCCCGGGGGGCCAAGCTTTCTTT.

The chain couples TRBV5-1 to TRBJ2-3; maybe TRBD2 (6 bases). CDR3 length equals 14 residues. Germline values: CDR1 SGHRS, CDR2 YFSETQ. Trimming took off 4 bases at V and 1 base at J, with 10 bases between the two ends. The CDR3, as DNA: TGCGCCAGCAGCAGGGACTTCGGCACAGATACGCAGTATTTT. Translated: CASSRDFGTDTQYF.

This chain links TRBV29-1 with TRBJ1-1; D might be TRBD1 (5 bases). This CDR3 region has 12 residues. The germline V gene has CDR1 SQVTM and CDR2 ANQGSEA. The ends were cut back, 7 bases at V and 4 bases at J, with 13 bases in the middle. CDR3 amino acids: CSALAGVTEAFF. The DNA of the CDR3 is TGCAGCGCCCTCGCGGGGGTCACTGAAGCTTTCTTT. Drawing the rest from reference TRBV29-1 and TRBJ1-1, the complete variable domain is SAVISQKPSRDICQRGTSLTIQCQVDSQVTMMFWYRQQPGQSLTLIATANQGSEATYESGFVIDKFPISRPNLTFSTLTVSNMSPEDSSIYLCSALAGVTEAFFGQGTRLTVV.